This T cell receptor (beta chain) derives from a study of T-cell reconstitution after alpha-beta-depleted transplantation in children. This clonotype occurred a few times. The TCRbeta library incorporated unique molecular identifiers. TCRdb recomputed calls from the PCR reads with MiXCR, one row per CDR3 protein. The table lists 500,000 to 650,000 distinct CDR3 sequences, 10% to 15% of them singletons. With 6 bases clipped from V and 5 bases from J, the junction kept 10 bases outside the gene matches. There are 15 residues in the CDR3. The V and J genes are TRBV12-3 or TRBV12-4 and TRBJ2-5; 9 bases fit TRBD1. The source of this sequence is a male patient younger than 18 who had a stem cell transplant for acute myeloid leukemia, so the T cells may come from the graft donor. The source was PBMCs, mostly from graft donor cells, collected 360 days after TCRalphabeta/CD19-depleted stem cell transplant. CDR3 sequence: CASSPLGTGRETQYF. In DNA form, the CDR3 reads TGTGCCAGCAGCCCCCTAGGGACAGGGCGGGAGACCCAGTACTTC.